This T cell receptor (beta chain) appears in the sequencing data of a study of blood T cells in healthy people across ages. In this sample, this clonotype turned up a few times. A second PCR of 7 to 11 cycles used a sample-barcoded 5' primer and a J-beta primer mix. One entry per CDR3 protein results from TCRdb running MiXCR on the 5' RACE reads. The profile shows around 1,500,000 distinct CDR3 sequences, 28% of them singletons. Germline CDR1 is GTSNPN and CDR2 is SVGIG (reference sequence). V was clipped by 4 bases and J by 4 bases, with 17 bases between them. The CDR3 consists of 15 residues. The sequence derives from a woman in her twenties or thirties in good health. Sample: blood. The rearrangement uses TRBV30 and TRBJ2-1; possibly TRBD1 for D (6 bases). In nucleotides, the CDR3 is TGTGCCTGGACCCTAGGGACACCTAGATACAATGAGCAGTTCTTC. This encodes CAWTLGTPRYNEQFF.